These 28 T cell receptor beta chains came from one sample sequenced in a study of blood T cells in healthy people across ages. It was with a sample-barcoded 5' primer and a J-beta primer mix that a second PCR of roughly 7 to 12 cycles was run. TCRdb reanalysed the 5' RACE reads using MiXCR and keeps one entry per CDR3 protein. The sample holds about 1.8 million distinct CDR3 sequences, about 49% seen once. The sample taken for sequencing was blood. The origin of the receptors is a woman aged 40 to 55 in good health.

This clonotype has a single count. The chain uses TRBV14 and TRBJ2-4; a weak D match, TRBD1 (5 bases). The J call may be faulty, since TRBJ2-7 better matches the DNA end. Germline V gene sequence: CDR1 SGHDN, CDR2 FVKESK. The CDR3 contains 13 residues. CDR3 amino acids: CASSPPGIHEQYF. The DNA of the CDR3 is TGTGCCAGCAGCCCCCCAGGGATCCACGAGCAGTACTTC.

J is TRBJ1-2 and V is TRBV6-5; D call uncertain. The length of the CDR3 is 14 residues. The ends were cut back, 2 bases at V and 8 bases at J, with 15 bases in the middle. The germline V gene has CDR1 MNHEY and CDR2 SVGAGI. In DNA, the CDR3 is TGTGCCAGCAGTTACGGGCCCCAAATTGAGGGCTACACCTTC. Its translation: CASSYGPQIEGYTF.

The V gene is TRBV28, the J gene TRBJ2-5; TRBD2 agrees at 8 bases. Germline values: CDR1 MDHEN, CDR2 SYDVKM. CDR3 length equals 15 residues. J gave up 11 bases and V 5 bases, and 16 bases lay outside the gene matches. As DNA, the CDR3 is TGTGCCAGCAGTCCTTCCCTGCAGGCGGGGGGAGAGCAGTACTTC. This codes for CASSPSLQAGGEQYF.

This chain uses TRBV2 with TRBJ2-3; 7 bases map to TRBD1. With 6 bases clipped from V and 4 bases from J, the junction kept 13 bases outside the gene matches. The CDR3 runs 16 residues. Germline CDR1 and CDR2: SNHLY and FYNNEI. CDR3 nucleotide sequence: TGTGCCAGCAGAAACCGGGACAGCAAACGCGCAGATACGCAGTATTTT. Translated, it gives CASRNRDSKRADTQYF.

V is TRBV5-6 and J is TRBJ1-5; 8 bases align to TRBD1. V gave up 0 bases and J gave up 5 bases; unmatched junction bases: 4. Germline values: CDR1 SGHDT, CDR2 YYEEEE. CDR3 length: 15 amino acids. The DNA for the CDR3 is TGTGCCAGCAGCTTGGAGGGGACAGGACATCAGCCCCAGCATTTT. Protein product: CASSLEGTGHQPQHF.

The V and J genes are TRBV29-1 and TRBJ1-2, with D perhaps TRBD1 (6 bases). V was pared by 0 bases and J by 8 bases, with 19 bases between. The CDR3 is 15 amino acids. The germline CDR1 and CDR2 sequences are SQVTM and ANQGSEA. The CDR3 DNA is TGCAGCGTTGAAGATAAGAACAGGGTGACGGAGGGCTACACCTTC. It encodes CSVEDKNRVTEGYTF.

The rearrangement uses TRBV5-1 and TRBJ2-6; 10 bases fit TRBD1. The CDR3 covers 18 residues. Germline V gives CDR1 SGHRS, CDR2 YFSETQ. Trimming cost V 1 base and J 0 bases; bases outside gene matches: 4. CDR3 nucleotides: TGCGCCAGCAGCTTGTCGGACAGGGGGACCTCTGGGGCCAACGTCCTGACTTTC. Its translation: CASSLSDRGTSGANVLTF.

Here the CDR3 reads CAISGLADTDTQYF. CDR3 sequence (DNA): TGTGCCATCTCAGGACTAGCGGACACAGATACGCAGTATTTT. The rearrangement links TRBV10-3 to TRBJ2-3, with TRBD2 matching 10 bases. There are 14 residues in the CDR3. Trimming at V came to 8 bases and at J to 2 bases, leaving 4 bases not matched to a gene. Germline V gives CDR1 ENHRY, CDR2 SYGVKD.

This clonotype was observed many times. The J gene is TRBJ2-1, the V gene TRBV7-2; a possible D gene is TRBD1 (6 bases). The germline V and J ends were trimmed by 5 bases and 5 bases, with 16 bases remaining between them. The germline V gene encodes CDR1 SGHTA and CDR2 FQGNSA. The CDR3 totals 15 residues. The CDR3 bases are TGTGCCAGCAGCCCCCGGGACACCCGTCACAATGAGCAGTTCTTC. Translating gives CASSPRDTRHNEQFF.

This clonotype was observed a handful of times. The chain uses TRBV21-1 and TRBJ2-5; the DNA was not compared with TRBD1, the D call given in the table. TRBV21-1 is annotated as a pseudogene. The length of the CDR3 is 15 residues. The CDR3 nucleotides read TGTGCCAGCAGCAAAGCGCTTTATGGGGGTGAGACCCAGTACTTC. Its translation is CASSKALYGGETQYF.

V usage is TRBV9 and J usage is TRBJ1-2, with no clear D. Germline values: CDR1 SGDLS, CDR2 YYNGEE. The CDR3 has 15 amino acids. V was pared by 0 bases and J by 0 bases, with 9 bases between. The CDR3 protein is CASSVAGAANYGYTF. The CDR3 DNA sequence: TGTGCCAGCAGCGTAGCAGGAGCAGCTAACTATGGCTACACCTTC.

There are a few counts of this clonotype. The CDR3 sequence is CASSFGIGGVQETQYF. CDR3 bases: TGTGCCAGCAGCTTTGGGATAGGGGGGGTTCAAGAGACCCAGTACTTC. The V and J genes are TRBV7-9 and TRBJ2-5; D perhaps matches TRBD2 (7 bases). Between the trimmed V and J ends, which lost 3 bases and 2 bases, there was a span of 16 bases. Germline V gene sequence: CDR1 SEHNR, CDR2 FQNEAQ (reference sequence). This CDR3 is 16 amino acids long.

V usage is TRBV28 and J usage is TRBJ2-3; D might be TRBD1 or TRBD2, each matching 5 bases. CDR1 and CDR2 (germline): MDHEN, SYDVKM. Trimming removed 1 base at V and 2 bases at J, with 10 bases between. This CDR3 is 15 amino acids long. This chain's CDR3 is CASSLFGAVTDTQYF. CDR3 sequence (DNA): TGTGCCAGCAGTTTATTCGGGGCGGTCACAGATACGCAGTATTTT. Combining the CDR3 with reference TRBV28 and TRBJ2-3 gives the whole variable domain DVKVTQSSRYLVKRTGEKVFLECVQDMDHENMFWYRQDPGLGLRLIYFSYDVKMKEKGDIPEGYSVSREKKERFSLILESASTNQTSMYLCASSLFGAVTDTQYFGPGTRLTVL.

A few counts support this clonotype. The CDR3: CASSLDLTPNYGYTF. CDR3 sequence (DNA): TGTGCCAGCAGCTTAGACCTAACCCCTAACTATGGCTACACCTTC. This chain uses TRBV7-8 with TRBJ1-2; D gene unclear. CDR1 and CDR2 from the germline V gene are SGHVS and FQNEAQ. V dropped 1 base and J dropped 0 bases, with 9 bases sitting between them. There are 15 residues in the CDR3.

This clonotype showed up just a few times. V is TRBV29-1 and J is TRBJ2-5; tentatively, D is TRBD1 or TRBD2 (5 bases each). Germline CDR1 and CDR2: SQVTM and ANQGSEA. CDR3 length: 12 residues. The V end lost 4 bases, the J end lost 5 bases, and 11 bases lay between the germline ends. The CDR3: CSVVWGLETQYF. CDR3 bases: TGCAGCGTTGTATGGGGGTTGGAGACCCAGTACTTC.

This sequence joins TRBV6-1 and TRBJ1-2; D gene uncertain. The CDR3 has 13 residues. Per the germline V gene, CDR1 is MNHNS and CDR2 is SASEGT. V was cut by 6 bases and J by 6 bases, with 14 bases left in between. The CDR3 protein is CASRPLWEHGYTF. The CDR3 bases are TGTGCCAGCAGGCCCCTCTGGGAGCATGGCTACACCTTC.

J is TRBJ2-1 and V is TRBV6-5; 9 bases line up with TRBD2. The V gene's germline CDR1 is MNHEY and CDR2 SVGAGI. V was clipped by 8 bases and J by 8 bases; unmatched bases: 10. The CDR3 is 14 residues long. The CDR3, as DNA: TGTGCCAGCGTAGGCGGGGGGGGTAGGTATGAGCAGTTCTTC. Translation: CASVGGGGRYEQFF.

The chain has TRBV6-2 or TRBV6-3 and TRBJ2-5; 7 bases are a match to TRBD2. The CDR3 is 14 amino acids. Looked up from germline, CDR1 is MNHEY and CDR2 is SVGEGT. J was trimmed by 5 bases and V by 9 bases; bases with no gene match: 12. CDR3 in amino acids: CASTAGRGYETQYF. The CDR3 coding sequence is TGTGCCAGTACAGCGGGGCGCGGTTATGAGACCCAGTACTTC.

The V call is TRBV20-1, the J call TRBJ1-2, with no clear D. V lost 0 bases to trimming and J lost 8 bases, with 16 bases between them. Germline V lookup: CDR1 DFQATT, CDR2 SNEGSKA (reference sequence). This CDR3 comprises 14 residues. The CDR3 bases are TGCAGTGCTAGAGATCAGGTTGGTCCCATCGGCTACACCTTC. Translated: CSARDQVGPIGYTF.

The gene calls are TRBV20-1 and TRBJ2-7; D is possibly TRBD2 (6 bases). V was clipped by 4 bases and J by 0 bases, with 13 bases between them. Germline-derived CDR1 and CDR2 are DFQATT and SNEGSKA (reference sequence). The CDR3 is 14 residues long. This chain's CDR3 is CSATGTPRSYEQYF. The CDR3 DNA follows: TGCAGTGCTACTGGGACTCCCCGCTCCTACGAGCAGTACTTC.

The chain has TRBV6-2 or TRBV6-3 and TRBJ2-3; no clear D. V was shortened by 7 bases and J by 6 bases, with 14 bases between the two germline ends. Per germline, CDR1 MNHEY and CDR2 SVGEGT. The CDR3 is 13 amino acids. The CDR3 reads CASKQAVYDTQYF. CDR3 nucleotides: TGTGCCAGCAAGCAAGCTGTCTACGATACGCAGTATTTT.

There are a few counts of this clonotype. V gene TRBV5-1 combines with J gene TRBJ2-7, with D perhaps given as TRBD1 or TRBD2 (5 bases each). V gave up 2 bases and J gave up 8 bases, with 11 bases separating them. This CDR3 is built from 12 residues. CDR1 is SGHRS, CDR2 YFSETQ, per germline. CDR3 sequence (DNA): TGCGCCAGCAGCTTCTCGCAGGGACAGCAGTACTTC. It encodes CASSFSQGQQYF.

The rearrangement joins TRBV27 to TRBJ1-2; D gene ambiguous. CDR1 is MNHEY and CDR2 is SMNVEV in the germline V gene (reference sequence). CDR3 size: 14 residues. Trimming took 6 bases from V and 6 from J, leaving 17 bases between them. This chain's CDR3 is CASRGSLGLDGYTF. The CDR3 nucleotides are TGTGCCAGCAGAGGTTCGTTAGGGTTGGATGGCTACACCTTC.

Notes on this clonotype: A junction end diverges from the germline sequence, so it may reflect a read error. The rearrangement links TRBV11-3 to TRBJ2-1, with D perhaps matching TRBD1 or TRBD2 (5 bases each). Germline CDR1 SGHNT, CDR2 YENEEA. This CDR3 has 15 amino acids. CDR3 DNA: TGTGCCAGCAGCTACAGAGGGGACCCTTACAATGGGCAGTTCTTC. Its protein product is CASSYRGDPYNGQFF.

This clonotype was counted a few times. The chain joins TRBV28 to TRBJ2-5; 9 positions agree with TRBD2. The CDR3 consists of 15 residues. Germline V gives CDR1 MDHEN, CDR2 SYDVKM. With 3 bases clipped from V and 3 bases from J, the junction kept 5 bases outside the gene matches. The CDR3 DNA reads as TGTGCCAGCAGTTTTAGAAGCGGGGGGAAAGAGACCCAGTACTTC. It yields the protein CASSFRSGGKETQYF.

The rearrangement links TRBV24-1 to TRBJ1-2; D remains ambiguous. V lost 3 bases, J lost 4 bases, and 5 bases lay in between. This CDR3 is built from 12 residues. Germline V lookup: CDR1 KGHDR, CDR2 SFDVKD. This chain's CDR3 is CATSDQIYGYTF. CDR3 DNA: TGTGCCACCAGTGATCAGATCTATGGCTACACCTTC.

The gene calls are TRBV7-2 and TRBJ2-3; TRBD2 matches 11 bases. With 3 bases clipped from V and 2 bases from J, the junction kept 4 bases outside the gene matches. This CDR3 spans 16 amino acids. The germline V gene encodes CDR1 SGHTA and CDR2 FQGNSA. The CDR3 protein is CASSFVAGGPTDTQYF. The CDR3 coding sequence is TGTGCCAGCAGCTTCGTAGCGGGGGGGCCCACAGATACGCAGTATTTT.

This chain connects TRBV7-9 to TRBJ2-4, with D perhaps matching TRBD1 or TRBD2 (7 bases each). The last part of the DNA fits TRBJ2-5 better; the J call may be wrong. Per germline, CDR1 SEHNR and CDR2 FQNEAQ (reference sequence). The CDR3 consists of 15 residues. CDR3 nucleotide sequence: TGTGCCAGCACCTCGGGGAGGGGGCTACAAGAGACCCAGTACTTC. Translated: CASTSGRGLQETQYF.